This record covers a single T cell receptor beta chain. This specimen belongs to a study of CDR3 diversity in severe acne. TCRdb recomputed calls from the PCR reads with MiXCR, one row per CDR3 protein. The sample records fewer than 90,000 distinct CDR3 sequences, less than 65% being singletons. The sequence derives from a male donor with severe acne vulgaris. The sample consisted of blood.

The CDR3: CATSDSGISGANVLTF. The CDR3 coding sequence is TGTGCCACCAGTGATTCGGGTATCTCTGGGGCCAACGTCCTGACTTTC. The chain joins TRBV24-1 to TRBJ2-6, with D unresolved. V was clipped by 2 bases and J by 0 bases, with 7 bases between them. Germline values: CDR1 KGHDR, CDR2 SFDVKD. This CDR3 spans 16 amino acids.